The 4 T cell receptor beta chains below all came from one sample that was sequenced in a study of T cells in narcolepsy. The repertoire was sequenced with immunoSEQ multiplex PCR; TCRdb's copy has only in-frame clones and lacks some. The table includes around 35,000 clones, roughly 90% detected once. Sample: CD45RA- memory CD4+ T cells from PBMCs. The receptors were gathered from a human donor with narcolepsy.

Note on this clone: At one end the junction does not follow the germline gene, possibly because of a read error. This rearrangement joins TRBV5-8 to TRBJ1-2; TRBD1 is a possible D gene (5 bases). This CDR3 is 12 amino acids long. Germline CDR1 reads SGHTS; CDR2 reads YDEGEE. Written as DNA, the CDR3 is TGTGGGGGCGGCCTCCCTTTCTATGGCTACACCTTT. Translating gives CGGGLPFYGYTF.

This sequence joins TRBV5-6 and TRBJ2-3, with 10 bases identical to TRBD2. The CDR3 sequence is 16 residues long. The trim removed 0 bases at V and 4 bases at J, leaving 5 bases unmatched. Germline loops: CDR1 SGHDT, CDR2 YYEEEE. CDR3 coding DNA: TGTGCCAGCAGCTTGGATGCTAGCGGGGGTTCAGATACGCAGTATTTT. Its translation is CASSLDASGGSDTQYF. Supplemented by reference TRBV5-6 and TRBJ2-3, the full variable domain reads DAGVTQSPTHLIKTRGQQVTLRCSPKSGHDTVSWYQQALGQGPQFIFQYYEEEERQRGNFPDRFSGHQFPNYSSELNVNALLLGDSALYLCASSLDASGGSDTQYFGPGTRLTVL.

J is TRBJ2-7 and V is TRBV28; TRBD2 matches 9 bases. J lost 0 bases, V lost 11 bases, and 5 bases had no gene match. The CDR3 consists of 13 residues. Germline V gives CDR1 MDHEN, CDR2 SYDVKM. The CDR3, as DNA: TGTGCCGCGGGGGGGGGTAGCTCCTACGAGCAGTACTTC. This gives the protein CAAGGGSSYEQYF.

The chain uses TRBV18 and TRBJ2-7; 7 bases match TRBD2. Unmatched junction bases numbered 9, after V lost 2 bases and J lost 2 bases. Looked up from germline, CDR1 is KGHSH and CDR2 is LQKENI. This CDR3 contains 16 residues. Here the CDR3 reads CASSPTAGRVPYEQYF. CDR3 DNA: TGTGCCAGCTCACCAACGGCAGGGAGGGTCCCCTACGAGCAGTACTTC. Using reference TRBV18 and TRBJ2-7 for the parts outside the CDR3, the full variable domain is NAGVMQNPRHLVRRRGQEARLRCSPMKGHSHVYWYRQLPEEGLKFMVYLQKENIIDESGMPKERFSAEFPKEGPSILRIQQVVRGDSAAYFCASSPTAGRVPYEQYFGPGTRLTVT.